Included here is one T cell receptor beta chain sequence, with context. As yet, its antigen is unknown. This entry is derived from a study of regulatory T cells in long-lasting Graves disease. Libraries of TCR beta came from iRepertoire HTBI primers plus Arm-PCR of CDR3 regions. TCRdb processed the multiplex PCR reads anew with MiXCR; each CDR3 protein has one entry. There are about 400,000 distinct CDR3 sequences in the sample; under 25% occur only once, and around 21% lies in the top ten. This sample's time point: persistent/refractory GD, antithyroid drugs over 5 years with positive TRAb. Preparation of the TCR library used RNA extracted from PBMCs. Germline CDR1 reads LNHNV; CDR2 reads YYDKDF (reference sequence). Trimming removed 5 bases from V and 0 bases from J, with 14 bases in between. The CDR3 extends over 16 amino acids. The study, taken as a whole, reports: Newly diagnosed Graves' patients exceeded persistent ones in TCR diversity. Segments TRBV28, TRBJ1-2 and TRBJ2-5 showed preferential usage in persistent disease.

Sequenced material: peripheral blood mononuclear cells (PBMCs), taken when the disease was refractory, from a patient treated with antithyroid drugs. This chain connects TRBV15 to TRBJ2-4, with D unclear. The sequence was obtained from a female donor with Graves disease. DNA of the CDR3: TGTGCCACCAGCCGTGACCTAGAGGTAGCCAAAAACATTCAGTACTTC. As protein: CATSRDLEVAKNIQYF.